This TCR beta chain was sequenced in a study of response to subunit inactivated influenza vaccine. CDR1 and CDR2 from the germline V gene are LNHNV and YYDKDF (reference sequence). Trimming took 5 bases from V and 2 from J, leaving 12 bases between them. CDR3 length: 14 amino acids. Remarks on this clonotype: No antigen is known for it.

From the RT-PCR reads, TCRdb called clonotypes with MiXCR, one entry per CDR3 protein. The sample contains more than 250,000 distinct CDR3 sequences, 20% to 25% of which appear only once. Study outcomes and limitations: Every seasonal influenza vaccination brings in few new T cells, the authors suggested.

The source material was PBMCs from blood, sampled about 20 months after vaccination. This chain joins TRBV15 and TRBJ1-1; D is unclear. The origin of this receptor is a man aged 50 to 75 who received an inactivated influenza vaccine. CDR3 DNA sequence: TGTGCCACCAGCGGCTGGGAATCTAACACTGAAGCTTTCTTT. Its protein is CATSGWESNTEAFF.